This TCR beta chain was sequenced for a study of Graves' ophthalmopathy and Graves' hyperthyroidism. Study as a whole: Peripheral blood was collected at initial diagnosis, before any treatment.

The source of the PBMCs was about 10 ml of fresh peripheral blood. J was trimmed by 0 bases and V by 6 bases; bases with no gene match: 3. The CDR3 is made up of 15 amino acids. Germline CDR1 reads SQVTM; CDR2 reads ANQGSEA. Ten or more counts support this clonotype. The antigen is not known. TCR beta CDR3 amplification used RNA transcripts. RT-PCR in the first round used HTBI primers; a second-round multiplex PCR followed. TCRdb reanalysed the multiplex PCR reads using MiXCR and keeps one entry per CDR3 protein. The sample gives over 200,000 distinct CDR3 sequences, 25% to 30% of which show up once; 8.5% to 9.5% is in the top ten. Regarding the study as a whole: Ophthalmopathy progression was predicted with 55% to 71% sensitivity and about 72% specificity.

V is TRBV29-1 and J is TRBJ2-6, with 9 bases fitting TRBD1. The TCR was taken from a man in his fifties or sixties with Graves' ophthalmopathy. Sequenced: peripheral blood. CDR3 region: CSVETGGSGANVLTF. The DNA of the CDR3 is TGCAGCGTCGAGACAGGGGGCTCTGGGGCCAACGTCCTGACTTTC.